This T cell receptor beta chain was recorded in a study of PD-L1 blockade in urothelial cancer. Study overall: The year 2014 saw patients start atezolizumab, 1,200 mg intravenously every 3 weeks. Blood was evaluated 3 weeks (second dose) and 6 weeks after therapy began. The study recovered a median of roughly 140,000 T cells per blood sample.

V dropped 5 bases and J dropped 8 bases, with 15 bases sitting between them. This CDR3 has 13 residues. Germline V lookup: CDR1 SNHLY, CDR2 FYNNEI. Measured with immunoSEQ multiplex PCR; TCRdb has only the in-frame clones, and not every one. The sample comprises about 72,000 clones, 85% to 90% of which are singletons, and approximately 4.5% rests with the top ten. Indicated time point: pretreatment peripheral blood. The sample was PBMCs, taken around atezolizumab (anti-PD-L1) treatment. The origin of this receptor is a man between 65 and 79 years old with urothelial cancer. This chain uses TRBV2 with TRBJ1-2; D perhaps matches TRBD1 (6 bases). Written as DNA, the CDR3 is TGTGCCAGCAGTCTTGGGGGGGGGCGAGGCTACACCTTC. Its protein product is CASSLGGGRGYTF. Filled out from reference TRBV2 and TRBJ1-2, the complete variable domain reads EPEVTQTPSHQVTQMGQEVILRCVPISNHLYFYWYRQILGQKVEFLVSFYNNEISEKSEIFDDQFSVERPDGSNFTLKIRSTKLEDSAMYFCASSLGGGRGYTFGSGTRLTVV.